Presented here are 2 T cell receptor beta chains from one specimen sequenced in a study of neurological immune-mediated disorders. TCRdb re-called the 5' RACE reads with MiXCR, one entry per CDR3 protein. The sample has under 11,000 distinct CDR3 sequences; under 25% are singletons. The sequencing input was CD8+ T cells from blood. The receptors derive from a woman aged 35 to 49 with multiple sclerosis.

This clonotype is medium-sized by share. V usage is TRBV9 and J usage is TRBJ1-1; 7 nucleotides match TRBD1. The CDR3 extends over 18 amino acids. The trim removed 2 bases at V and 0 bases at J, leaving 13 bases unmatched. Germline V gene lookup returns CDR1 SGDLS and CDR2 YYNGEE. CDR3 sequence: CASSVPEGTVLLNTEAFF. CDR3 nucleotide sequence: TGTGCCAGCAGCGTCCCTGAAGGGACAGTACTACTGAACACTGAAGCTTTCTTT.

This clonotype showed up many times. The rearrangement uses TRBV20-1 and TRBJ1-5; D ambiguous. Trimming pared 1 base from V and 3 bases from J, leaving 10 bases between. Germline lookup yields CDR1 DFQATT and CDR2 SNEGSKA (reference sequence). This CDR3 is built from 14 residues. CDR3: CSARVGVANQPQHF. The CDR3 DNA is TGCAGTGCTAGAGTGGGAGTAGCCAATCAGCCCCAGCATTTT.